This TCR beta chain was captured by sequencing in a study of tumor-infiltrating lymphocytes in primary liver carcinoma. For the study at large: The tumors, T1-T3 N0M0 lesions, were about 4.2 to 11 cm across. General study findings and limits: CD4+ and CD8+ repertoires could not be compared in these unsorted bulk samples.

The blood RNA (from unsorted whole blood) was obtained, and germline DNA was also extracted. The germline V gene encodes CDR1 MGHDK and CDR2 SYGVNS. J lost 0 bases, V lost 5 bases, and 7 bases had no gene match. This CDR3 is 17 amino acids long. TCR beta cDNA was prepared out of roughly 520 ng total RNA by means of a constant-region primer. It was through three nested multiplex PCR rounds of slightly modified ARM-PCR that TCR beta libraries arose. Two initial PCR rounds of around 9 cycles each paired TRBV1-TRBV30 forward primers with a C-beta reverse primer. Using its own MiXCR run on the multiplex PCR reads, TCRdb lists one record per CDR3 protein. There are around 330,000 distinct CDR3 sequences in the sample; around three fifths occur only once, and about a sixth lies in the top ten. As concerns this clonotype: Its antigen is as yet unknown.

The clonotype was recovered from a woman aged 30 to 39 with primary liver carcinoma and hepatitis B virus infection. The sequenced material came from peripheral blood. The chain has TRBV25-1 and TRBJ1-3, with 10 nucleotides matching TRBD1. CDR3 sequence (DNA): TGTGCCAGCAGTCCGGGACAGGGGCTCTTCTCTGGAAACACCATATATTTT. Its protein product is CASSPGQGLFSGNTIYF.